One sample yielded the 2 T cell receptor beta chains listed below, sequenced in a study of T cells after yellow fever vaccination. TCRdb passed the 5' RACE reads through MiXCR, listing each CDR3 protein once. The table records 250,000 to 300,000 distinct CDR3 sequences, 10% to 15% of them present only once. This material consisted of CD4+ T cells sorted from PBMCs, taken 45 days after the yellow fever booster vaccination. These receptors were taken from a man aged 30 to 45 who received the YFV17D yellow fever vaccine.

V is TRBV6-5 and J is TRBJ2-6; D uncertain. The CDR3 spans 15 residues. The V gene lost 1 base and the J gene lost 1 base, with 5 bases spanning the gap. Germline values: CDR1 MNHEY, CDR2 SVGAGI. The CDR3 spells CASSYFESGANVLTF. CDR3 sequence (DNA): TGTGCCAGCAGTTACTTCGAATCTGGGGCCAACGTCCTGACTTTC.

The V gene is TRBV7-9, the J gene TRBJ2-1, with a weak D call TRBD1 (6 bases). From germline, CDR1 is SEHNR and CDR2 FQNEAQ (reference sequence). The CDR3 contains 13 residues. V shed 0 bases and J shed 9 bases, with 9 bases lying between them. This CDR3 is CASSLAPRGEQFF. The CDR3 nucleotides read TGTGCCAGCAGCTTAGCGCCCAGGGGTGAGCAGTTCTTC.